This TCR beta chain was captured by sequencing in a study of blood T cell repertoires in COVID-19. Study-level information: Sources were T cells, B-cell-depleted T cells, or PBMCs; the material itself was cDNA or gDNA.

Method: immunoSEQ multiplex PCR; TCRdb's copy keeps in-frame clones and lacks some. The top ten hold roughly 2.6% of the sample, which has 190,000 or so clones, approximately 87% seen once. The CDR3 is 15 residues long. Trimming cost V 5 bases and J 0 bases; bases outside gene matches: 3. From germline, CDR1 is SGHTA and CDR2 FQGNSA. The V call is TRBV7-2, the J call TRBJ2-1; 8 nucleotides match TRBD2. Sequenced: peripheral blood. This receptor was obtained from a man aged 40-55 years with active or convalescent COVID-19. The CDR3 here is CASSPSGSSYNEQFF. The CDR3 nucleotides are TGTGCCAGCAGCCCCAGCGGGAGCTCCTACAATGAGCAGTTCTTC. Supplemented by reference TRBV7-2 and TRBJ2-1, the full variable domain reads GAGVSQSPSNKVTEKGKDVELRCDPISGHTALYWYRQSLGQGLEFLIYFQGNSAPDKSGLPSDRFSAERTGGSVSTLTIQRTQQEDSAVYLCASSPSGSSYNEQFFGPGTRLTVL.